Listed here are 18 T cell receptor beta chains from one sample, sequenced in a study of cytomegalovirus exposure and HLA in healthy donors. PCR involved 60 Vbeta and 13 Jbeta primers. Clones were sequenced by immunoSEQ multiplex PCR, and TCRdb holds only the in-frame ones, with some missing. The sample contains 150,000 or so clones, over 60% of which appear only once. Material: PBMCs. The receptors derive from a girl aged 10-17 years in good health and CMV-seronegative.

The V gene is TRBV10-2, the J gene TRBJ1-6; 8 bases are a match to TRBD1. V shed 4 bases and J 4 bases; nucleotides not matched to a gene: 9. The CDR3 runs 17 residues. Germline CDR1 WSHSY, CDR2 SAAADI. The CDR3 region has the DNA TGCGCCAGCAGTGGGACTCCGACAGGGGAATATAATTCACCCCTCCACTTT. It translates to CASSGTPTGEYNSPLHF.

This chain joins TRBV9 and TRBJ1-6, with D perhaps matching TRBD1 (6 bases). The CDR3 is 17 residues long. Germline CDR1 SGDLS, CDR2 YYNGEE. Trimming shortened V by 4 bases and J by 5 bases, and 19 bases separated the two germline ends. The CDR3 is CASSPSGQGLNNSPLHF. CDR3 nucleotides: TGTGCCAGCAGCCCCTCCGGGCAGGGGTTAAATAATTCACCCCTCCACTTT.

CDR3 coding DNA: TGTGCCAGCAGCTTGGTCGCGAGCGTTGATGGCTACACCTTC. It is translated as CASSLVASVDGYTF. V and J are TRBV5-4 and TRBJ1-2; D gene unclear. This CDR3 region has 14 residues. The germline gives CDR1 SGHNT, CDR2 YYREEE (reference sequence). The germline V and J ends were trimmed by 0 bases and 6 bases, with 12 bases remaining between them. Supplemented by reference TRBV5-4 and TRBJ1-2, the full variable domain reads ETGVTQSPTHLIKTRGQQVTLRCSSQSGHNTVSWYQQALGQGPQFIFQYYREEENGRGNFPPRFSGLQFPNYSSELNVNALELDDSALYLCASSLVASVDGYTFGSGTRLTVV.

The chain links TRBV10-3 to TRBJ1-5, with unresolved D. V lost 2 bases and J 2 bases, leaving 7 bases between the germline ends. CDR1 is ENHRY, CDR2 SYGVKD, per germline. The CDR3 runs 14 residues. Written as DNA, the CDR3 is TGTGCCATCAGTGAGAACACAGGCAATCAGCCCCAGCATTTT. It translates to CAISENTGNQPQHF.

This clone was seen a handful of times. The V gene is TRBV27, the J gene TRBJ2-7, with TRBD2 as a possible D gene (6 bases). This CDR3 has 14 residues. Germline V gene sequence: CDR1 MNHEY, CDR2 SMNVEV (reference sequence). V lost 2 bases, J lost 3 bases, and 11 bases lay in between. The CDR3: CASSLAGPGYEQYF. CDR3 DNA: TGTGCCAGCAGTTTAGCGGGACCGGGCTACGAGCAGTACTTC.

This chain joins TRBV7-9 and TRBJ2-5, with 8 bases lining up with TRBD1. Near its end, the DNA agrees better with TRBJ2-7, so the J call may be wrong. CDR3 size: 15 residues. Germline CDR1 reads SEHNR; CDR2 reads FQNEAQ (reference sequence). In nucleotides, the CDR3 is TGTGCCAGCAGCTATGGACAGGGCCGAGCCTACGAGCAGTACTTC. It specifies CASSYGQGRAYEQYF.

This clone was seen once. The chain joins TRBV7-9 to TRBJ2-5, with D unclear. This CDR3 spans 15 amino acids. Germline loops: CDR1 SEHNR, CDR2 FQNEAQ (reference sequence). With 2 bases removed from V and 1 base from J, the gap between germline ends came to 11 bases. In DNA form, the CDR3 reads TGTGCCAGCAGCTTAACGGTAATCGGCCAAGAGACCCAGTACTTC. Its translation is CASSLTVIGQETQYF.

In its sample, this clone was seen a few times. The chain is built from TRBV6-5 and TRBJ1-3; possibly TRBD1 for D (6 bases). V was cut by 6 bases and J by 4 bases, with 13 bases left in between. This CDR3 has 14 residues. The germline CDR1 and CDR2 sequences are MNHEY and SVGAGI. CDR3: CASRVTGRGNTIYF. CDR3 coding DNA: TGTGCCAGCAGGGTTACAGGGAGAGGAAACACCATATATTTT.

V is TRBV6-4 and J is TRBJ2-7; D perhaps matches TRBD2 (7 bases). The length of the CDR3 is 16 residues. Germline V gene data show CDR1 as MRHNA and CDR2 as SNTAGT. The germline V and J ends were trimmed by 1 base and 0 bases, with 13 bases remaining between them. DNA of the CDR3: TGTGCCAGCAGTGACTTTAGGCGGGGGCTCTCCTACGAGCAGTACTTC. Amino acids: CASSDFRRGLSYEQYF.

The chain employs TRBV19 and TRBJ1-2, with D unclear. This CDR3 has 15 residues. V dropped 2 bases and J dropped 1 base, with 11 bases sitting between them. The V gene's germline CDR1 is LNHDA and CDR2 SQIVND (reference sequence). The CDR3, as DNA: TGTGCCAGTAGTATATTTAACAGCCTTAACTATGGCTACACCTTC. This sequence encodes CASSIFNSLNYGYTF.

The rearrangement links TRBV30 to TRBJ1-4; the D is unclear. The CDR3 has 16 amino acids. V shed 2 bases and J shed 2 bases, with 15 bases lying between them. Per germline, CDR1 GTSNPN and CDR2 SVGIG (reference sequence). The CDR3 DNA sequence: TGTGCCTGGAGTAGGGCGGAGTTAGCGACTAATGAAAAACTGTTTTTT. The encoded protein is CAWSRAELATNEKLFF.

The chain carries TRBV6-1 and TRBJ1-2; D gene unclear. The CDR3 has 13 amino acids. Germline assignment: CDR1 MNHNS and CDR2 SASEGT. V lost 5 bases to trimming and J lost 6 bases, with 13 bases between them. The CDR3 sequence is CASSLARQDGYTF. The DNA for the CDR3 is TGTGCCAGCAGTCTCGCCAGGCAGGATGGCTACACCTTC.

The V and J genes are TRBV13 and TRBJ1-1; maybe TRBD1 (6 bases). CDR3 length: 14 amino acids. Trimming shortened V by 5 bases and J by 5 bases, and 15 bases separated the two germline ends. CDR1 and CDR2 (germline): PRHDT, FYEKMQ (reference sequence). The CDR3 reads CASSPLQGRTEAFF. CDR3 nucleotide sequence: TGTGCCAGCAGCCCCTTACAGGGTCGGACTGAAGCTTTCTTT.

Here the CDR3 reads CSVAGAHYGYTF. The CDR3 nucleotides read TGCAGCGTTGCAGGGGCTCACTATGGCTACACCTTC. The chain carries TRBV29-1 and TRBJ1-2, with TRBD1 as a possible D gene (6 bases). The germline V gene has CDR1 SQVTM and CDR2 ANQGSEA. The V and J ends lost 4 bases and 3 bases respectively, with 9 bases between them. This CDR3 is 12 amino acids long.

The V and J genes are TRBV18 and TRBJ1-4, with 11 bases that match TRBD1. The CDR3 length is 15 residues. The V gene's germline CDR1 is KGHSH and CDR2 LQKENI. V was pared by 3 bases and J by 7 bases, with 4 bases of the junction left unmatched. CDR3 protein: CASSPTGTGGEKLFF. CDR3 DNA sequence: TGTGCCAGCTCACCGACCGGGACAGGGGGTGAAAAACTGTTTTTT.

The CDR3 spells CAISSSNEQFF. In DNA, the CDR3 is TGTGCCATCAGCTCGAGCAATGAGCAGTTCTTC. The rearrangement links TRBV10-3 to TRBJ2-1; D is uncertain. This CDR3 is built from 11 residues. Germline assignment: CDR1 ENHRY and CDR2 SYGVKD. Between the trimmed V and J ends, which lost 6 bases and 6 bases, there was a span of 6 bases.

V gene TRBV6-1 combines with J gene TRBJ2-1; D possibly corresponds to TRBD2 (6 bases). The CDR3 totals 15 residues. CDR1 is MNHNS, CDR2 SASEGT, per germline. The germline V and J ends were trimmed by 8 bases and 1 base, with 15 bases remaining between them. CDR3 amino acids: CASLVGGRSYNEQFF. The CDR3 region has the DNA TGTGCCAGCCTTGTGGGGGGACGTTCCTACAATGAGCAGTTCTTC.

The chain links TRBV5-1 to TRBJ2-7, with a tentative D call TRBD2 (6 bases). The ends were cut back, 0 bases at V and 4 bases at J, with 14 bases in the middle. The CDR3 is 15 amino acids. From germline, CDR1 is SGHRS and CDR2 YFSETQ. The CDR3 loop is CASSLVPAEGYEQYF. DNA for the CDR3: TGCGCCAGCAGCTTGGTCCCAGCGGAGGGGTACGAGCAGTACTTC. Full variable domain (rest looked up from reference TRBV5-1 and TRBJ2-7): KAGVTQTPRYLIKTRGQQVTLSCSPISGHRSVSWYQQTPGQGLQFLFEYFSETQRNKGNFPGRFSGRQFSNSRSEMNVSTLELGDSALYLCASSLVPAEGYEQYFGPGTRLTVT.